The 26 T cell receptor beta chains presented below share a single source sample, sequenced in a study of T cells in Graves' hyperthyroidism and ophthalmopathy. Using RNA transcripts as the source, TCR beta CDR3 regions were amplified. First-round RT-PCR with HTBI primers amplified the TCR CDR3 region. In TCRdb, the multiplex PCR reads were re-called with MiXCR into one record per CDR3 protein. The data show some 300,000 distinct CDR3 sequences, with 13% seen just once and more than 7.5% held by the top ten. Source material: blood. The receptor source for this set is a woman aged 25 to 39 with Graves' hyperthyroidism that later progressed to Graves' ophthalmopathy.

CDR3 amino acids: CASSPGTGGWPLHF. The CDR3 nucleotides are TGTGCCAGCAGCCCCGGGACAGGGGGTTGGCCCCTCCACTTT. J is TRBJ1-6 and V is TRBV7-6, with TRBD1 identical over 11 bases. Looked up from germline, CDR1 is SGHVS and CDR2 is FNYEAQ. V shed 5 bases and J 13 bases; nucleotides not matched to a gene: 7. The CDR3 runs 14 residues.

The rearrangement joins TRBV6-1 to TRBJ1-2; D unresolved. This CDR3 comprises 13 residues. Germline values: CDR1 MNHNS, CDR2 SASEGT. The germline V and J ends were trimmed by 6 bases and 4 bases, with 12 bases remaining between them. The CDR3 DNA sequence: TGTGCCAGCAGGATGGGTTGGAGCTATGGCTACACCTTC. It codes for CASRMGWSYGYTF.

This clonotype was seen ten or more times. This rearrangement joins TRBV5-1 to TRBJ2-5; TRBD2 matches 9 bases. The trim removed 7 bases at V and 0 bases at J, leaving 10 bases unmatched. This CDR3 comprises 16 residues. Germline V lookup: CDR1 SGHRS, CDR2 YFSETQ. The CDR3 DNA follows: TGCGCCAGCGACGGGGGGCTAGCGGGGCACCAAGAGACCCAGTACTTC. This encodes CASDGGLAGHQETQYF. The whole variable domain, remainder taken from reference TRBV5-1 and TRBJ2-5, is KAGVTQTPRYLIKTRGQQVTLSCSPISGHRSVSWYQQTPGQGLQFLFEYFSETQRNKGNFPGRFSGRQFSNSRSEMNVSTLELGDSALYLCASDGGLAGHQETQYFGPGTRLLVL.

As regards this clonotype: A single base separates this from a much larger clone, so it may be a read error. The rearrangement links TRBV6-2 or TRBV6-3 to TRBJ2-1; 7 nucleotides match TRBD2. The V gene's germline CDR1 is MNHEY and CDR2 SVGEGT. The V and J ends lost 4 bases and 13 bases, in that order; junction bases with no gene match: 10. This CDR3 has 13 residues. The CDR3 loop is CASSCSAGVGQFF. The CDR3 bases are TGTGCCAGCAGTTGCTCGGCGGGAGTGGGACAGTTCTTC.

This clonotype has at least ten counts. The chain couples TRBV24-1 to TRBJ2-7, with 8 bases matching TRBD2. The germline gives CDR1 KGHDR, CDR2 SFDVKD. This CDR3 spans 14 amino acids. The V segment lost 5 bases and the J segment 6 bases; nucleotides outside the gene matches: 8. CDR3 coding DNA: TGTGCCACCAGTGCATCGGGAGGGCCTGGCGAGCAGTACTTC. Translated: CATSASGGPGEQYF.

V and J are TRBV9 and TRBJ1-2; D not certain. CDR1 is SGDLS, CDR2 YYNGEE, per germline. V was trimmed by 0 bases and J by 6 bases, leaving 6 bases between them. The CDR3 is made up of 12 amino acids. The CDR3 DNA reads TGTGCCAGCAGCGTAGTCGGAGATGGCTACACCTTC. This gives the protein CASSVVGDGYTF. The complete variable domain, with remaining parts taken from reference TRBV9 and TRBJ1-2, reads DSGVTQTPKHLITATGQRVTLRCSPRSGDLSVYWYQQSLDQGLQFLIQYYNGEERAKGNILERFSAQQFPDLHSELNLSSLELGDSALYFCASSVVGDGYTFGSGTRLTVV.

This clonotype was recorded at least ten times. The V and J genes are TRBV7-3 and TRBJ2-5; 8 nucleotides match TRBD2. Per germline, CDR1 SGHTA and CDR2 FQGTGA. The V gene end was trimmed by 1 base and the J gene end by 0 bases; junction bases not matched to a gene: 4. The CDR3 covers 16 residues. CDR3 nucleotides: TGTGCCAGCAGCTTAAACGCGGGAGGAAACCAAGAGACCCAGTACTTC. Residues: CASSLNAGGNQETQYF.

This clonotype was seen at least ten times. The chain is built from TRBV28 and TRBJ1-1; 8 bases are a match to TRBD1. Germline values: CDR1 MDHEN, CDR2 SYDVKM. V lost 5 bases to trimming and J lost 11 bases; unmatched junction nucleotides: 7. The CDR3 has 12 residues. As DNA, the CDR3 is TGTGCCAGCAGTCCCCTGGACAGGGAGGCTTTCTTT. Translated, it gives CASSPLDREAFF.

The gene calls are TRBV12-3 or TRBV12-4 and TRBJ2-3; 7 bases are a match to TRBD2. The CDR3 has 16 amino acids. V gave up 3 bases and J gave up 3 bases; unmatched junction bases: 9. CDR3 sequence reads: CASSFAIFGRTDTQYF. Written as DNA, the CDR3 is TGTGCCAGCAGTTTTGCGATTTTCGGGAGGACAGATACGCAGTATTTT.

Many counts were recorded for this clonotype. The chain combines TRBV15 with TRBJ2-7; TRBD2 aligns across 10 bases. Germline trimming cut 0 bases from V and 5 bases from J; bases unmatched to any gene: 13. Germline V gene data show CDR1 as LNHNV and CDR2 as YYDKDF (reference sequence). The length of the CDR3 is 18 residues. CDR3 bases: TGTGCCACCAGCAGAGATGACCTCGGGACTAGCGAGCTGGACGAGCAGTACTTC. This translates into CATSRDDLGTSELDEQYF. Complete variable domain (other parts from reference TRBV15 and TRBJ2-7): DAMVIQNPRYQVTQFGKPVTLSCSQTLNHNVMYWYQQKSSQAPKLLFHYYDKDFNNEADTPDNFQSRRPNTSFCFLDIRSPGLGDTAMYLCATSRDDLGTSELDEQYFGPGTRLTVT.

CDR3 sequence reads: CASSPGTGGTGELFF. In nucleotides, the CDR3 is TGTGCCAGCAGCCCCGGGACAGGGGGGACCGGGGAGCTGTTTTTT. The chain has TRBV28 and TRBJ2-2, with 11 nucleotides matching TRBD1. The germline gives CDR1 MDHEN, CDR2 SYDVKM. The CDR3 consists of 15 residues. V was pared by 6 bases and J by 5 bases, with 5 bases of the junction left unmatched.

This clonotype was detected only a few times. V is TRBV14 and J is TRBJ2-7; 8 bases are shared with TRBD1. The CDR3 covers 14 residues. Germline V gene sequence: CDR1 SGHDN, CDR2 FVKESK. V lost 4 bases and J lost 5; bases outside the gene matches: 7. The CDR3 nucleotides read TGTGCCAGCAGCCTTGGACAGGGTTCCCACGAGCAGTACTTC. Translating gives CASSLGQGSHEQYF. The variable domain in full, with the rest retrieved from reference TRBV14 and TRBJ2-7, is EAGVTQFPSHSVIEKGQTVTLRCDPISGHDNLYWYRRVMGKEIKFLLHFVKESKQDESGMPNNRFLAERTGGTYSTLKVQPAELEDSGVYFCASSLGQGSHEQYFGPGTRLTVT.

Concerning this clonotype itself: This may stem from a read error, because a much larger clone lies one nucleotide away. The V and J genes are TRBV3-1 and TRBJ2-1; 8 bases align to TRBD2. The better agreement between TRBJ2-7 and the DNA end casts doubt on the J call. Per the germline V gene, CDR1 is LGHDT and CDR2 is YNNKEL (reference sequence). This CDR3 contains 14 residues. DNA for the CDR3: TGTGCCAGCAGCCGCGGGAGGTTCTACAATGAGCAGTACTTC. This codes for CASSRGRFYNEQYF.

The V gene is TRBV7-2, the J gene TRBJ2-3, with D possibly matching TRBD1 (5 bases). V shed 2 bases and J shed 6 bases, with 12 bases lying between them. This CDR3 region has 14 residues. Germline V CDR1 and CDR2: SGHTA, FQGNSA. The CDR3, as DNA: TGTGCCAGCAGCTTACAAGAGTGGGGCGATACGCAGTATTTT. Protein sequence: CASSLQEWGDTQYF.

Comments on this clonotype: A much larger clone lies one base from this, so it may be a read error. This CDR3 reads CASRFNLGTLRIGNSPLHF. The CDR3 coding sequence is TGTGCCAGCAGGTTCAATTTGGGGACTCTCAGAATTGGTAATTCACCCCTCCACTTT. This sequence joins TRBV28 and TRBJ1-6; D perhaps matches TRBD1 (5 bases). This CDR3 contains 19 residues. V dropped 6 bases and J dropped 6 bases, with 27 bases sitting between them. CDR1 is MDHEN, CDR2 SYDVKM, per germline.

This clonotype was observed at least ten times. The chain links TRBV6-4 to TRBJ2-1; 11 bases agree with TRBD2. The germline V gene encodes CDR1 MRHNA and CDR2 SNTAGT. The CDR3 is 16 residues long. V gave up 5 bases and J gave up 6 bases; unmatched junction bases: 9. CDR3 sequence (DNA): TGTGCCAGCAGTTTACATAGCGGGAGGGCCATCAATGAGCAGTTCTTC. It specifies CASSLHSGRAINEQFF.

This clonotype was seen at least ten times. The rearrangement links TRBV20-1 to TRBJ2-7; no clear D gene. V lost 4 bases to trimming and J lost 5 bases, with 6 bases between them. From germline, CDR1 is DFQATT and CDR2 SNEGSKA (reference sequence). The CDR3 runs 10 residues. CDR3 amino acids: CSAIRDEQYF. Written as DNA, the CDR3 is TGCAGTGCTATCCGGGACGAGCAGTACTTC.

This clonotype appeared many times. The CDR3 protein is CASSLAVYNSPLHF. As DNA, the CDR3 is TGTGCCAGCAGCCTGGCGGTTTATAATTCACCCCTCCACTTT. The genes are TRBV2 and TRBJ1-6; D call uncertain. Per the germline V gene, CDR1 is SNHLY and CDR2 is FYNNEI. V lost 6 bases and J 4 bases, leaving 10 bases between the germline ends. This CDR3 has 14 amino acids. The complete variable domain, with remaining parts taken from reference TRBV2 and TRBJ1-6, reads EPEVTQTPSHQVTQMGQEVILRCVPISNHLYFYWYRQILGQKVEFLVSFYNNEISEKSEIFDDQFSVERPDGSNFTLKIRSTKLEDSAMYFCASSLAVYNSPLHFGNGTRLTVT.

This clonotype was counted only a few times. The chain carries TRBV7-9 and TRBJ2-6, with D possibly matching TRBD2 (5 bases). Germline V CDR1 and CDR2: SEHNR, FQNEAQ (reference sequence). CDR3 length: 16 amino acids. Trimming pared 7 bases from V and 4 bases from J, leaving 17 bases between. The CDR3 DNA reads as TGTGCCAGCAATGGGATGAGGGCCAAAGGGGCCAACGTCCTGACTTTC. Translating gives CASNGMRAKGANVLTF.

The chain employs TRBV4-2 and TRBJ1-5; possibly TRBD1 for D (5 bases). Germline loops: CDR1 LGHNA, CDR2 YNFKEQ. The CDR3 is 16 amino acids. V gave up 0 bases and J gave up 0 bases, with 9 bases separating them. The CDR3 here is CASSQDLQDSNQPQHF. The CDR3 DNA sequence: TGTGCCAGCAGCCAAGATTTACAGGATAGCAATCAGCCCCAGCATTTT.

At least ten counts were recorded for this clonotype. The chain has TRBV7-3 and TRBJ2-3; 8 positions match TRBD2. V shed 3 bases, J shed 5 bases, and the junction held 13 bases outside the gene matches. Germline V gene lookup returns CDR1 SGHTA and CDR2 FQGTGA. The CDR3 consists of 17 residues. CDR3 in amino acids: CASSLLAGTSGEDTQYF. CDR3 sequence (DNA): TGTGCCAGCAGCTTGCTGGCAGGGACTAGTGGCGAAGATACGCAGTATTTT.

This clonotype has only a few counts. This sequence joins TRBV5-1 and TRBJ2-7; weak D call: TRBD2 (6 bases). Germline CDR1 SGHRS, CDR2 YFSETQ. The CDR3 consists of 14 residues. V was cut by 0 bases and J by 5 bases, with 12 bases left in between. The CDR3 DNA reads as TGCGCCAGCAGCTTGGGCGGGAATAACAACGAGCAGTACTTC. Translating it yields CASSLGGNNNEQYF.

This clonotype was observed many times. The V and J genes are TRBV20-1 and TRBJ1-2, with D maybe TRBD1 (6 bases). CDR1 is DFQATT and CDR2 is SNEGSKA in the germline V gene (reference sequence). The V end was cut by 1 base, the J end by 6 bases, with 9 bases between. CDR3 length: 12 residues. Written as DNA, the CDR3 is TGCAGTGCTAGAGGGGACATGGATGGCTACACCTTC. It translates to CSARGDMDGYTF.

V is TRBV11-2 and J is TRBJ1-2; 9 bases are shared with TRBD1. V was clipped by 5 bases and J by 1 base; unmatched bases: 8. The CDR3 totals 16 residues. Germline CDR1 and CDR2: SGHAT and FQNNGV. DNA of the CDR3: TGTGCCAGCAGCCGTACCCAGACAGGGGGTAACTATGGCTACACCTTC. Amino acids: CASSRTQTGGNYGYTF. The entire variable domain, with the rest obtained from reference TRBV11-2 and TRBJ1-2, is as follows: EAGVAQSPRYKIIEKRQSVAFWCNPISGHATLYWYQQILGQGPKLLIQFQNNGVVDDSQLPKDRFSAERLKGVDSTLKIQPAKLEDSAVYLCASSRTQTGGNYGYTFGSGTRLTVV.

The chain is built from TRBV27 and TRBJ2-5, with 10 bases fitting TRBD1. Germline V lookup: CDR1 MNHEY, CDR2 SMNVEV (reference sequence). The ends lost 3 bases at V and 2 bases at J; junction bases unmatched: 3. This CDR3 has 15 residues. The CDR3 coding sequence is TGTGCCAGCAGTTTGGACAGGGGGAATCAAGAGACCCAGTACTTC. It codes for CASSLDRGNQETQYF.

This clonotype has at least ten counts. The chain employs TRBV7-9 and TRBJ1-2; 7 nucleotides match TRBD1. The CDR3 contains 13 residues. Trimming removed 5 bases from V and 12 bases from J; junction bases left unmatched: 12. CDR1 is SEHNR, CDR2 FQNEAQ, per germline (reference sequence). CDR3 nucleotide sequence: TGTGCCAGCAGCAAGACAGGGAGTGATGTAGACACCTTC. The encoded protein is CASSKTGSDVDTF.